These 4 T cell receptor beta chains originate from one sample sequenced in a study of a mutant IDH1 vaccine in newly diagnosed glioma. The assay was immunoSEQ multiplex PCR, and TCRdb's table has in-frame clones only and misses some. In the table there are roughly 30,000 clones, just under 85% of which are singletons. Stated time point: week 5, during vaccination. The content of each vaccine dose was 300 ug of mutant IDH1 20-mer peptide, and topical imiquimod accompanied it. No antigens are known for them. Material: PBMCs, obtained from a glioma patient whose treatment included an IDH1 peptide vaccine. All receptors come from a man aged 25-45 years with glioma.

The V gene is TRBV27, the J gene TRBJ1-6; no definite D call. The V gene lost 6 bases and the J gene lost 7 bases, with 19 bases spanning the gap. Germline V gene data show CDR1 as MNHEY and CDR2 as SMNVEV (reference sequence). This CDR3 has 16 residues. The CDR3 loop is CASRYTPGWGNSPLHF. CDR3 nucleotides: TGTGCCAGCAGATATACTCCCGGCTGGGGAAATTCACCCCTCCACTTT.

The chain is built from TRBV29-1 and TRBJ1-2; possible D gene TRBD1, 5 bases. The germline gives CDR1 SQVTM, CDR2 ANQGSEA. V was clipped by 7 bases and J by 5 bases, with 14 bases between them. This CDR3 is 12 amino acids long. CDR3 region: CSAVGAIYGYTF. CDR3 sequence (DNA): TGCAGCGCTGTAGGGGCGATATATGGCTACACCTTC.

This sequence joins TRBV2 and TRBJ2-3, with 7 nucleotides matching TRBD1. V was clipped by 5 bases and J by 5 bases; unmatched bases: 4. Germline values: CDR1 SNHLY, CDR2 FYNNEI. The CDR3 contains 13 residues. CDR3 bases: TGTGCCAGCAGTAGGGACAGTTTAGATACGCAGTATTTT. Translating it yields CASSRDSLDTQYF.

The chain couples TRBV18 to TRBJ1-2; tentatively, D is TRBD1 (5 bases). The ends were cut back, 4 bases at V and 8 bases at J, with 17 bases in the middle. CDR1 is KGHSH and CDR2 is LQKENI in the germline V gene. This CDR3 has 14 amino acids. DNA for the CDR3: TGTGCCAGCTCACTTGGGACCGACCCGGAGGGCTACACCTTC. It encodes CASSLGTDPEGYTF.